A single sample is the source of the 21 T cell receptor beta chains below, sequenced in a study of cytomegalovirus exposure and HLA in healthy donors. The PCR had 60 Vbeta and 13 Jbeta primers. Sequencing was performed with immunoSEQ multiplex PCR; in TCRdb, only in-frame clones are kept and a portion is missing. This sample carries just over 150,000 clones, around four fifths of them seen once, and the ten largest clones take under 2%. The sequencing sample was made of PBMCs. The origin of the receptors is a young man in good health and CMV-seronegative.

The chain links TRBV7-2 to TRBJ2-1; 8 bases line up with TRBD1. Germline trimming cut 5 bases from V and 5 bases from J; bases unmatched to any gene: 2. Germline V gives CDR1 SGHTA, CDR2 FQGNSA. The CDR3 length is 13 residues. This CDR3 is CASSLTGDNEQFF. The CDR3 DNA is TGTGCCAGCAGCCTGACAGGGGACAATGAGCAGTTCTTC.

The chain couples TRBV9 to TRBJ2-1, with D unclear. V lost 2 bases, J lost 0 bases, and 9 bases lay in between. CDR1 SGDLS and CDR2 YYNGEE come from the germline V gene. This CDR3 contains 15 residues. The CDR3 is CASSVSSSSYNEQFF. CDR3 sequence (DNA): TGTGCCAGCAGCGTTTCATCGAGCTCCTACAATGAGCAGTTCTTC.

V usage is TRBV7-9 and J usage is TRBJ2-7, with D possibly being TRBD2 (5 bases). Trimming stripped 1 base from V and 5 bases from J, with 15 bases between. CDR1 SEHNR and CDR2 FQNEAQ come from the germline V gene (reference sequence). The CDR3 consists of 15 residues. CDR3 DNA: TGTGCCAGCAGCTTAGAACTAGGTGGTGTCCACGAGCAGTACTTC. As protein: CASSLELGGVHEQYF.

The rearrangement uses TRBV9 and TRBJ1-2; no firm D call. This CDR3 comprises 14 residues. Germline CDR1 SGDLS, CDR2 YYNGEE. Trimming removed 0 bases from V and 1 base from J, with 7 bases in between. The CDR3 protein is CASSVDSLNYGYTF. CDR3 nucleotide sequence: TGTGCCAGCAGCGTAGATTCCCTTAACTATGGCTACACCTTC.

The genes are TRBV2 and TRBJ1-2; the D is unclear. The CDR3 consists of 14 residues. Trimming shortened V by 8 bases and J by 5 bases, and 18 bases separated the two germline ends. Germline V gene lookup returns CDR1 SNHLY and CDR2 FYNNEI. The CDR3 region has the DNA TGTGCCAGCCCCAGAGGGCTGGAGGAGTATGGCTACACCTTC. Encoded protein: CASPRGLEEYGYTF.

The chain joins TRBV6-1 to TRBJ2-7; D is possibly TRBD1 (6 bases). Trimming pared 2 bases from V and 4 bases from J, leaving 12 bases between. This CDR3 comprises 14 residues. In germline, CDR1 is MNHNS, CDR2 SASEGT. The CDR3 is CASSETGSNYEQYF. As DNA, the CDR3 is TGTGCCAGCAGTGAAACAGGGTCTAATTACGAGCAGTACTTC.

The chain recombines TRBV7-9 with TRBJ2-7; 12 bases match TRBD2. Germline trimming cut 5 bases from V and 7 bases from J; bases unmatched to any gene: 12. The CDR3 has 16 residues. Germline V gene lookup returns CDR1 SEHNR and CDR2 FQNEAQ (reference sequence). CDR3 in amino acids: CASSPQRLAGVDEQYF. CDR3 bases: TGTGCCAGCAGCCCCCAGAGACTAGCGGGAGTAGATGAGCAGTACTTC. Variable domain in full (rest from reference TRBV7-9 and TRBJ2-7): DTGVSQNPRHKITKRGQNVTFRCDPISEHNRLYWYRQTLGQGPEFLTYFQNEAQLEKSRLLSDRFSAERPKGSFSTLEIQRTEQGDSAMYLCASSPQRLAGVDEQYFGPGTRLTVT.

The chain joins TRBV14 to TRBJ2-1, with D hard to call. The CDR3 is 12 amino acids. Trimming stripped 4 bases from V and 7 bases from J, with 8 bases between. Looked up from germline, CDR1 is SGHDN and CDR2 is FVKESK. Here the CDR3 reads CASSPRWNEQFF. In nucleotides, the CDR3 is TGTGCCAGCAGCCCTAGGTGGAATGAGCAGTTCTTC.

CDR3 amino acids: CASRSTVSDYGYTF. DNA for the CDR3: TGTGCCAGCAGGTCCACGGTTTCGGACTATGGCTACACCTTC. The genes are TRBV27 and TRBJ1-2; unclear D gene. Germline V lookup: CDR1 MNHEY, CDR2 SMNVEV (reference sequence). The CDR3 loop spans 14 amino acids. Trimming cost V 6 bases and J 3 bases, with 14 bases left between them.

This clone was seen once. The V gene is TRBV29-1, the J gene TRBJ1-1, with a tentative D call TRBD1 (5 bases). Germline loops: CDR1 SQVTM, CDR2 ANQGSEA. This CDR3 is built from 11 residues. Trimming removed 6 bases from V and 2 bases from J, with 7 bases in between. Here the CDR3 DNA reads TGCAGCGTCAGGGCTAACACTGAAGCTTTCTTT. Its translation is CSVRANTEAFF.

The rearrangement links TRBV19 to TRBJ2-5, with TRBD1 identical over 7 bases. CDR1 and CDR2 from the germline V gene are LNHDA and SQIVND (reference sequence). V shed 6 bases and J 3 bases; nucleotides not matched to a gene: 7. There are 14 residues in the CDR3. The DNA of the CDR3 is TGTGCCAGTAGACAGACGGGACAGAAAGAGACCCAGTACTTC. Residues: CASRQTGQKETQYF. Complete variable domain (other parts from reference TRBV19 and TRBJ2-5): DGGITQSPKYLFRKEGQNVTLSCEQNLNHDAMYWYRQDPGQGLRLIYYSQIVNDFQKGDIAEGYSVSREKKESFPLTVTSAQKNPTAFYLCASRQTGQKETQYFGPGTRLLVL.

V usage is TRBV2 and J usage is TRBJ2-5; D is uncertain. The V gene's germline CDR1 is SNHLY and CDR2 FYNNEI. This CDR3 region has 13 residues. Trimming took off 2 bases at V and 5 bases at J, with 9 bases between the two ends. The CDR3 region is CASSEMVGETQYF. In nucleotides, the CDR3 is TGTGCCAGCAGTGAAATGGTCGGGGAGACCCAGTACTTC.

Only a few counts were recorded for this clone. This chain uses TRBV6-5 with TRBJ1-6; a weak D match, TRBD1 (6 bases). This CDR3 has 14 amino acids. Trimming took 5 bases from V and 13 from J, leaving 18 bases between them. The V gene's germline CDR1 is MNHEY and CDR2 SVGAGI. CDR3 in DNA: TGTGCCAGCAGTGATACAGGGACCTCATCTCCCCTCCACTTT. This codes for CASSDTGTSSPLHF.

The V gene is TRBV28, the J gene TRBJ2-7; 10 bases agree with TRBD2. The CDR3 length is 17 residues. V dropped 5 bases and J dropped 5; count of bases not matched to a gene: 15. CDR1 is MDHEN and CDR2 is SYDVKM in the germline V gene. CDR3 in DNA: TGTGCCAGCAGTCCCCTCGAGGGAGCGGGAGGGCCGGACGAGCAGTACTTC. This encodes CASSPLEGAGGPDEQYF.

The genes are TRBV5-4 and TRBJ2-7; D unclear. The CDR3 consists of 14 residues. The V gene lost 0 bases and the J gene lost 2 bases, with 9 bases spanning the gap. The germline V gene encodes CDR1 SGHNT and CDR2 YYREEE (reference sequence). As DNA, the CDR3 is TGTGCCAGCAGCTTGGGGCACCTCCCCTACGAGCAGTACTTC. Amino acid sequence: CASSLGHLPYEQYF.

On this clone: One junction end does not reproduce the germline sequence, and a read error may be involved. V and J are TRBV7-9 and TRBJ2-6; D remains unclear. CDR3 length: 15 residues. Germline V gene data show CDR1 as SEHNR and CDR2 as FQNEAQ (reference sequence). In nucleotides, the CDR3 is TGTTCCAGCAGCTACCCTATCGCTGGGGCCAACGTCCTGACTTTC. Translating gives CSSSYPIAGANVLTF.

The chain carries TRBV5-1 and TRBJ1-3, with D tentatively TRBD1 (5 bases). Trimming removed 2 bases at V and 2 bases at J, with 11 bases between. The germline V gene encodes CDR1 SGHRS and CDR2 YFSETQ. The CDR3 is 15 amino acids. CDR3 region: CASSLAGVTGNTIYF. CDR3 nucleotide sequence: TGCGCCAGCAGCTTAGCGGGGGTAACTGGAAACACCATATATTTT.

The genes are TRBV2 and TRBJ2-7, with 7 bases aligning to TRBD1. The germline V gene has CDR1 SNHLY and CDR2 FYNNEI. V shed 1 base, J shed 0 bases, and the junction held 6 bases outside the gene matches. CDR3 length equals 16 residues. CDR3 region: CASSEGTGTASYEQYF. CDR3 coding DNA: TGTGCCAGCAGTGAAGGGACGGGGACAGCCTCCTACGAGCAGTACTTC. Complete variable domain (other parts from reference TRBV2 and TRBJ2-7): EPEVTQTPSHQVTQMGQEVILRCVPISNHLYFYWYRQILGQKVEFLVSFYNNEISEKSEIFDDQFSVERPDGSNFTLKIRSTKLEDSAMYFCASSEGTGTASYEQYFGPGTRLTVT.

This clone occurred a few times. The chain recombines TRBV19 with TRBJ1-1; D is ambiguous. The CDR3 loop spans 14 amino acids. The V gene's germline CDR1 is LNHDA and CDR2 SQIVND (reference sequence). V shed 6 bases and J shed 4 bases, with 15 bases lying between them. The CDR3, as DNA: TGTGCCAGTAGAAGGACGGGAGAGGGCACTGAAGCTTTCTTT. Its protein is CASRRTGEGTEAFF.

The J gene is TRBJ2-1, the V gene TRBV19, with a possible D match to TRBD2 (5 bases). CDR1 and CDR2 (germline): LNHDA, SQIVND (reference sequence). Trimming took 4 bases from V and 4 from J, leaving 8 bases between them. The CDR3 length is 13 residues. CDR3: CASSSGPYNEQFF. In nucleotides, the CDR3 is TGTGCCAGTAGTAGCGGGCCTTACAATGAGCAGTTCTTC. The variable domain in full, completed from reference TRBV19 and TRBJ2-1, reads DGGITQSPKYLFRKEGQNVTLSCEQNLNHDAMYWYRQDPGQGLRLIYYSQIVNDFQKGDIAEGYSVSREKKESFPLTVTSAQKNPTAFYLCASSSGPYNEQFFGPGTRLTVL.

The rearrangement uses TRBV6-5 and TRBJ2-7, with 8 bases matching TRBD2. The V gene's germline CDR1 is MNHEY and CDR2 SVGAGI. Unmatched junction bases numbered 7, after V lost 6 bases and J lost 6 bases. The CDR3 is made up of 13 amino acids. The CDR3: CASRIAGRSEQYF. In nucleotides, the CDR3 is TGTGCCAGCAGGATAGCGGGACGATCCGAGCAGTACTTC.